The rows below give T cell receptor beta chains drawn from one sample of a study of T cells in Graves' hyperthyroidism and ophthalmopathy. TCRdb independently ran MiXCR on the multiplex PCR reads; one entry per CDR3 protein. The sample shows about 640,000 distinct CDR3 sequences, around 21% of them seen only once. The sequenced sample was blood. The receptors come from a man aged 30-40 years with Graves' ophthalmopathy. CDR3s include the opening cysteine and the closing phenylalanine or tryptophan. A D gene is named only where the DNA matches it firmly. The size of a clone is reported for some rows only, either as once, few or many, or as a class for expanded clones.

CDR3: CASSRAGEKEQFF; DNA: TGCGCCAGCAGCCGAGCGGGAGAAAAAGAGCAGTTCTTC; D: TRBD2; V: TRBV5-1; J: TRBJ2-1; size: once
CDR3: CASSPGTGISPLHF; DNA: TGTGCCAGCAGTCCCGGGACAGGGATTTCACCCCTCCACTTT; D: TRBD1; V: TRBV27; J: TRBJ1-6; size: few
CDR3: CASSQGLGIEQYF; DNA: TGCGCCAGCAGCCAAGGTTTAGGGATCGAGCAGTACTTC; D: NA; V: TRBV4-1; J: TRBJ2-7; size: NA
CDR3: CASSPTGTGSSPLHF; DNA: TGTGCCAGCAGTCCCACCGGGACAGGGAGTTCACCCCTCCACTTT; D: TRBD1; V: TRBV6-2/TRBV6-3; J: TRBJ1-6; size: NA
CDR3: CASSSLRPSSYNEQFF; DNA: TGTGCCAGCAGTTCCCTCAGGCCGAGCTCCTACAATGAGCAGTTCTTC; D: NA; V: TRBV28; J: TRBJ2-1; size: many
CDR3: CVSSSGTRTYEQYF; DNA: TGTGTCAGCAGCTCCGGGACTAGAACCTACGAGCAGTACTTC; D: TRBD2; V: TRBV28; J: TRBJ2-7; size: NA
CDR3: CASSRAFRQPQHF; DNA: TGTGCCAGCAGCCGTGCTTTCCGTCAGCCCCAGCATTTT; D: NA; V: TRBV7-2; J: TRBJ1-5; size: many
CDR3: CSARGGEAFF; DNA: TGCAGTGCTAGGGGAGGGGAAGCTTTCTTT; D: NA; V: TRBV20-1; J: TRBJ1-1; size: NA
CDR3: CASRGQGQAMNTEAFF; DNA: TGTGCCAGCAGGGGACAGGGCCAGGCGATGAACACTGAAGCTTTCTTT; D: TRBD1; V: TRBV2; J: TRBJ1-1; size: NA
CDR3: CTSRRGGPNQPQHF; DNA: TGTACCAGCAGGCGGGGGGGCCCCAATCAGCCCCAGCATTTT; D: NA; V: TRBV6-2/TRBV6-3; J: TRBJ1-5; size: NA
CDR3: CASSFNAGEQYF; DNA: TGTGCCAGCAGCTTCAACGCGGGCGAGCAGTACTTC; D: NA; V: TRBV7-9; J: TRBJ2-7; size: many
CDR3: CASSAGVAGGGYEQYF; DNA: TGTGCCAGCAGCGCAGGGGTAGCGGGAGGCGGCTACGAGCAGTACTTC; D: TRBD2; V: TRBV9; J: TRBJ2-7; size: few
CDR3: CSGSGDTLPPIQYF; DNA: TGCAGCGGGTCAGGCGACACCTTGCCCCCTATCCAGTACTTC; D: NA; V: TRBV29-1; J: TRBJ2-5; size: few
CDR3: CASSGPQEAEAFF; DNA: TGTGCCAGCAGTGGGCCTCAGGAGGCTGAAGCTTTCTTT; D: NA; V: TRBV6-2/TRBV6-3; J: TRBJ1-1; size: NA
CDR3: CASSTNSPNEKLFF; DNA: TGTGCCAGCAGTACAAACAGTCCAAATGAAAAACTGTTTTTT; D: NA; V: TRBV28; J: TRBJ1-4; size: NA
CDR3: CASRLATGEAFF; DNA: TGTGCCAGCAGACTTGCGACGGGGGAAGCTTTCTTT; D: NA; V: TRBV28; J: TRBJ1-1; size: few
CDR3: CASGTDYGYTF; DNA: TGTGCCAGTGGGACGGACTATGGCTACACCTTC; D: NA; V: TRBV27; J: TRBJ1-2; size: NA
CDR3: CASSRGINSYEQYF; DNA: TGTGCCAGCAGCCGCGGCATTAACTCCTACGAGCAGTACTTC; D: NA; V: TRBV3-1; J: TRBJ2-7; size: many
CDR3: CASSEEGPSYQPQHF; DNA: TGTGCCAGCAGTGAAGAGGGGCCTAGTTATCAGCCCCAGCATTTT; D: NA; V: TRBV2; J: TRBJ1-5; size: many
CDR3: CATSSPGVSGWHEQFF; DNA: TGTGCCACCAGCAGCCCAGGGGTTAGCGGGTGGCATGAGCAGTTCTTC; D: NA; V: TRBV15; J: TRBJ2-1; size: few
CDR3: CATTSAAGTSGDNEQFF; DNA: TGTGCCACCACCTCTGCGGCGGGGACTAGCGGGGACAATGAGCAGTTCTTC; D: TRBD2; V: TRBV28; J: TRBJ2-1; size: few
CDR3: CASSLERELYEQYF; DNA: TGCGCCAGCAGCTTGGAGCGGGAGCTATACGAGCAGTACTTC; D: TRBD2; V: TRBV5-1; J: TRBJ2-7; size: few
CDR3: CASSWWTVREAFF; DNA: TGTGCCAGCAGCTGGTGGACCGTTCGTGAAGCTTTCTTT; D: NA; V: TRBV5-6; J: TRBJ1-1; size: NA
CDR3: CASSKKAGQTNTDTQYF; DNA: TGTGCCAGCAGCAAAAAGGCGGGACAGACAAACACAGATACGCAGTATTTT; D: NA; V: TRBV7-3; J: TRBJ2-3; size: NA
CDR3: CASSSILERGRSSYEQYF; DNA: TGTGCCAGCAGCTCGATATTAGAACGGGGCCGCTCCTCCTACGAGCAGTACTTC; D: NA; V: TRBV2; J: TRBJ2-7; size: few
CDR3: CSARAAGVNEQFF; DNA: TGCAGTGCTAGAGCGGCAGGGGTAAATGAGCAGTTCTTC; D: NA; V: TRBV20-1; J: TRBJ2-1; size: many
CDR3: CASTWAGGYYNEQFF; DNA: TGTGCCAGCACCTGGGCGGGAGGGTACTACAATGAGCAGTTCTTC; D: TRBD2; V: TRBV11-2; J: TRBJ2-1; size: many
CDR3: CATSKDRSYSSPLHF; DNA: TGTGCCACCAGCAAGGACAGGTCCTATAGTTCACCCCTCCACTTT; D: TRBD1; V: TRBV15; J: TRBJ1-6; size: many
CDR3: CASTQKGGDEQFF; DNA: TGCGCCAGCACTCAGAAGGGGGGCGATGAGCAGTTCTTC; D: NA; V: TRBV5-1; J: TRBJ2-1; size: many
CDR3: CASKRDRDLNEKLFF; DNA: TGTGCCAGCAAGAGAGACAGGGACCTTAATGAAAAACTGTTTTTT; D: TRBD1; V: TRBV7-9; J: TRBJ1-4; size: few
CDR3: CASRLAYNEQFF; DNA: TGTGCCAGCAGACTAGCATACAATGAGCAGTTCTTC; D: NA; V: TRBV3-1; J: TRBJ2-1; size: many
CDR3: CASSYSRQARETQYF; DNA: TGTGCCAGCAGTTACTCACGACAGGCTCGGGAGACCCAGTACTTC; D: NA; V: TRBV6-5; J: TRBJ2-5; size: many
CDR3: CASSLGTGGPGNEQFF; DNA: TGTGCCAGCAGCTTAGGTACGGGAGGGCCCGGCAATGAGCAGTTCTTC; D: TRBD2; V: TRBV7-3; J: TRBJ2-1; size: NA
CDR3: CASSIQEGDEYEQYF; DNA: TGTGCCAGCAGCATACAGGAGGGAGATGAGTACGAGCAGTACTTC; D: NA; V: TRBV7-2; J: TRBJ2-7; size: many
CDR3: CASRWGYGDNEQFF; DNA: TGTGCCAGCAGGTGGGGGTATGGGGACAATGAGCAGTTCTTC; D: NA; V: TRBV27; J: TRBJ2-1; size: NA
CDR3: CASSDRGRRTEAFF; DNA: TGTGCCAGCAGTGACAGGGGGCGTCGGACTGAAGCTTTCTTT; D: TRBD1; V: TRBV2; J: TRBJ1-1; size: few
CDR3: CATGGEAYNEQFF; DNA: TGTGCCACCGGGGGGGAGGCGTACAATGAGCAGTTCTTC; D: TRBD2; V: TRBV24-1; J: TRBJ2-1; size: few
CDR3: CAWNGGSYEQYF; DNA: TGTGCCTGGAACGGGGGCTCCTACGAGCAGTACTTC; D: NA; V: TRBV30; J: TRBJ2-7; size: NA
CDR3: CASSSQDQPQHF; DNA: TGTGCCAGCAGTTCCCAAGATCAGCCCCAGCATTTT; D: NA; V: TRBV27; J: TRBJ1-5; size: few
CDR3: CASSLWPRETQYF; DNA: TGTGCCAGCAGTTTATGGCCTCGGGAGACCCAGTACTTC; D: NA; V: TRBV27; J: TRBJ2-5; size: many